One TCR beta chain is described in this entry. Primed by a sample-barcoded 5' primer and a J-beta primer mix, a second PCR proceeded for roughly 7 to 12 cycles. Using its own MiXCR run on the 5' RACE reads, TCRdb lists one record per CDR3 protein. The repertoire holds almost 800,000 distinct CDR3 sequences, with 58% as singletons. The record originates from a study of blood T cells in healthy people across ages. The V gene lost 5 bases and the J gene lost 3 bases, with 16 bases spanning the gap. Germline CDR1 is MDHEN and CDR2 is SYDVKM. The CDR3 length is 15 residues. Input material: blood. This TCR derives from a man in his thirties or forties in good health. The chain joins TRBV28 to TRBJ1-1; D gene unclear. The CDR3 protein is CASSPPRPAYTEAFF. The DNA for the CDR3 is TGTGCCAGCAGTCCCCCTCGACCGGCATACACTGAAGCTTTCTTT.